Listed below are T cell receptor beta chains from one sample, sequenced in a study of blood T cells in healthy people across ages. MiXCR, applied by TCRdb to the 5' RACE reads, yields one record per CDR3 protein. The sample carries about 930,000 distinct CDR3 sequences, roughly 28% recorded once. These data were also filed under a second study, of T cells of mothers and their children.

The sequencing sample was made of blood. These receptors originate from a woman between 40 and 50 years old in good health. The CDR3 runs from the conserved cysteine through the conserved F or W.

length,J,V,CDR3
12,TRBJ1-2,TRBV29-1,CSVLDTNYGYTF
14,TRBJ2-2,TRBV4-1,CASNPGPLTGELFF
18,TRBJ2-5,TRBV11-2,CASSFAFLAGVRQEAQYF
16,TRBJ2-2,TRBV29-1,CSVEVQRGLNTGELFF
13,TRBJ1-2,TRBV15,CATSRDRDYGYTF
14,TRBJ1-2,TRBV20-1,CSARDGVLFYGYTF
13,-,TRBV29-1,CSVVPGGEGTQYF
15,TRBJ2-1,TRBV12-3/TRBV12-4,CASSNGQSRGNEQFF
17,TRBJ2-5,TRBV14,CVSSLVGRGPSSETQYF
14,TRBJ2-7,TRBV18,CASSPPGQGGEQYF
16,TRBJ2-5,TRBV27,CASSLSATGAPRSLYF
18,TRBJ2-1,TRBV15,CATSRDKASGGRYNEQFF
14,TRBJ1-1,TRBV30,CAWAGQGFDTEAFF
14,TRBJ2-1,TRBV14,CASRQQGVGNEQFF
16,TRBJ2-1,TRBV20-1,CSARDGLAGGYNEQFF
16,TRBJ1-4,TRBV6-1,CASSESLQGRGEKLFF
12,TRBJ1-5,TRBV3-1,CASSETGEPQHF
13,TRBJ2-3,TRBV7-2,CASSPRGQDTQYF
15,TRBJ2-7,TRBV7-2,CASSSRAESSYEQYF
15,TRBJ1-1,TRBV4-1,CASSQEPGANTEAFF
15,TRBJ2-5,TRBV5-1,CASSFLAGVEETQYF
17,TRBJ1-4,TRBV5-1,CASSPGTGGQTSEKLFF
15,TRBJ2-2,TRBV7-7,CASSYPGVDTGELFF
16,TRBJ2-7,TRBV18,CASSPGTGVRSYEQYF
14,TRBJ2-5,TRBV20-1,CSASPTGFGETQYF
13,TRBJ2-1,TRBV7-2,CASSFLGYNEQFF
15,TRBJ2-7,TRBV7-9,CASSVGGTGGYEQYF
13,TRBJ2-1,TRBV7-2,CASSLERDNEQFF
15,TRBJ2-5,TRBV7-9,CASSLGDRRVETQYF
12,TRBJ1-1,TRBV10-3,CAIRQENTEAFF
16,TRBJ1-5,TRBV6-5,CASRATGVRGNQPQHF
11,TRBJ2-1,TRBV6-2/TRBV6-3,CASSQGTEQFF
13,TRBJ2-2,TRBV12-3/TRBV12-4,CATRTGGPGELFF
14,TRBJ2-5,TRBV5-1,CASSFDRVEETQYF
15,TRBJ1-1,TRBV9,CASSVRVPGGTEAFF
14,TRBJ1-1,TRBV28,CASGPGQFNTEAFF
13,TRBJ1-1,TRBV6-6,CVSSYSKGTEAFF
11,TRBJ2-3,TRBV4-1,CASSQDRTQYF
14,TRBJ2-5,TRBV28,CASSAGDIQETQYF
17,TRBJ1-2,TRBV15,CATSRDRPLGGIDGYTF
14,TRBJ2-7,TRBV29-1,CSVVEGNLSYEQYF
20,TRBJ2-3,TRBV6-2/TRBV6-3,CASSYSKRGPFERATDTQYF
16,TRBJ2-3,TRBV11-3,CASSSGTSGATDTQYF
15,TRBJ2-5,TRBV4-1,CASSQDEEGAETQYF
13,TRBJ2-7,TRBV27,CASSYGAEDEQYF
18,TRBJ2-6,TRBV12-3/TRBV12-4,CASSKGTGQVSGANVLTF
15,TRBJ1-3,TRBV7-9,CASSSTANPGNTIYF
15,TRBJ1-2,TRBV27,CASSFGQGVWYGYTF
17,TRBJ2-2,TRBV7-2,CASSLLLRGQNTGELFF
16,TRBJ1-6,TRBV7-6,CASSPRRQGYNSPLHF
13,TRBJ2-7,TRBV30,CAWSGAGTYEQYF
14,TRBJ1-1,TRBV6-6,CASSYYGGQAEAFF
15,TRBJ1-5,TRBV24-1,CATSLGQGSSQPQHF
14,TRBJ2-7,TRBV9,CASSPPTPGGEQYF
14,TRBJ1-2,TRBV10-3,CAITQDDGDYGYTF
13,TRBJ2-7,TRBV20-1,CSASQGSSYEQYF
13,TRBJ1-2,TRBV20-1,CSASIVANYGYTF